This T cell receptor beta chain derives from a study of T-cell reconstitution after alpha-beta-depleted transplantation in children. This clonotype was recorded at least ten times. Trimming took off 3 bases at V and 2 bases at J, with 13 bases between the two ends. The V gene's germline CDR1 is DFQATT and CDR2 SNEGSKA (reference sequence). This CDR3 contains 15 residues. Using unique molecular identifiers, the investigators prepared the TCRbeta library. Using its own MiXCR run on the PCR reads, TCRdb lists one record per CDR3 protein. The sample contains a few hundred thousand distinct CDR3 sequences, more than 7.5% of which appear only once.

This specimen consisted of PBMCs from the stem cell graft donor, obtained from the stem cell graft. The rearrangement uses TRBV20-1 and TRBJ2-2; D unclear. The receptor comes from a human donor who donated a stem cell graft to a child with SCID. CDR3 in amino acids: CSASSKPDNTGELFF. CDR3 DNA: TGCAGTGCTAGCTCGAAGCCGGATAACACCGGGGAGCTGTTTTTT.